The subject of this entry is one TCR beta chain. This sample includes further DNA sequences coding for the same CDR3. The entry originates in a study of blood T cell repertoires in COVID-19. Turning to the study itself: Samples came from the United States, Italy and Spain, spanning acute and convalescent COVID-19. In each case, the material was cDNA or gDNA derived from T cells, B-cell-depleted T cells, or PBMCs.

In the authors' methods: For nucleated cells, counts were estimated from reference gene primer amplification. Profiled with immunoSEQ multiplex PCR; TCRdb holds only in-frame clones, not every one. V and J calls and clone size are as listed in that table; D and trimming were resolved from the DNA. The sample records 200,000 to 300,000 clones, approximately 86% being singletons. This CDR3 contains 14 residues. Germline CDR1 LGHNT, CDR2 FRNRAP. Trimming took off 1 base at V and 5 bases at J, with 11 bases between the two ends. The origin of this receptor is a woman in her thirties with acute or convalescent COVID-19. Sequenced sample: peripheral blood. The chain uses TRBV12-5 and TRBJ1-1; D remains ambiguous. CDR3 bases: TGTGCTAGTGGTTTGGGGACGGGGAGGACTGAAGCTTTCTTT. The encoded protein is CASGLGTGRTEAFF.